This entry is about one T cell receptor beta chain. The protocol was immunoSEQ multiplex PCR, while the TCRdb copy is restricted to in-frame clones and leaves out a portion. The profile shows more than 1 million clones, 70% to 80% of them singletons. The CDR3 is 15 amino acids. The germline V gene has CDR1 PRHDT and CDR2 FYEKMQ (reference sequence). V lost 3 bases to trimming and J lost 3 bases, with 15 bases between them. This sample is part of a study of shared clonotypes between healthy human individuals. The source material was memory CD4+ T cells from PBMCs. As for subset: CD45RA-negative fraction. V usage is TRBV13 and J usage is TRBJ2-7; D unclear. This TCR derives from a man younger than 30 in good health. Some clones in this sample may be carry-over from other donors' samples. CDR3 DNA sequence: TGTGCCAGCAGCTTTTTTGGTCGTAAGGACTACGAGCAGTACTTC. The encoded protein is CASSFFGRKDYEQYF.